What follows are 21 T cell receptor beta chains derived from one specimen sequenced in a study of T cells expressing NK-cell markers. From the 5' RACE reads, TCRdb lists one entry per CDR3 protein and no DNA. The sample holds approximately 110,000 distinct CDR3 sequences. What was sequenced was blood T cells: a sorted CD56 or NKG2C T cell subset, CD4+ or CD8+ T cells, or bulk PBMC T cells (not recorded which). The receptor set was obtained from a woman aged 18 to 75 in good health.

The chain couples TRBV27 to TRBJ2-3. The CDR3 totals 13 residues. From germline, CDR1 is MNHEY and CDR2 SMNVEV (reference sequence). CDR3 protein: CASTTLGTDTQYF.

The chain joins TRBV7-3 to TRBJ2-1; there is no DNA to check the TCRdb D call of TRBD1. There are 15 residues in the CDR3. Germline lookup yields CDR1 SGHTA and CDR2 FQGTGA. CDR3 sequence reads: CASSFGTGFLNEQFF.

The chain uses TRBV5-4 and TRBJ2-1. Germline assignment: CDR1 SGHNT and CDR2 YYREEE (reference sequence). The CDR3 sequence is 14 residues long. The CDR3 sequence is CASSLARSVNEQFF.

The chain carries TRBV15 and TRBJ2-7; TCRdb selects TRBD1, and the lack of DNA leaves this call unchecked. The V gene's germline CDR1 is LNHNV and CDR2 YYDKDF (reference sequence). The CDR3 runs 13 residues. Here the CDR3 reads CATSRERPLEQYF.

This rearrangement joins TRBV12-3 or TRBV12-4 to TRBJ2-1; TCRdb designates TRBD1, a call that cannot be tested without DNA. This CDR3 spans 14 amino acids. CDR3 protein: CASSLGGTYNEQFF.

CDR3 in amino acids: CASSTSRLAEETQYF. The J gene is TRBJ2-5, the V gene TRBV7-6; TCRdb reports TRBD2, a call that lacks DNA to check it against. Per the germline V gene, CDR1 is SGHVS and CDR2 is FNYEAQ. The CDR3 has 15 amino acids.

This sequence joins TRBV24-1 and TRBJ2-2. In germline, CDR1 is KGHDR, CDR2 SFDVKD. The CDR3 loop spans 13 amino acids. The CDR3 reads CATSDADTGELFF.

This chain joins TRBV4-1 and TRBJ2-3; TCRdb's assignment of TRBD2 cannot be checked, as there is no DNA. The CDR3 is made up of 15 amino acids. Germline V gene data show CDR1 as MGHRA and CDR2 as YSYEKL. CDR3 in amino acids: CASSQEGRDTDTQYF.

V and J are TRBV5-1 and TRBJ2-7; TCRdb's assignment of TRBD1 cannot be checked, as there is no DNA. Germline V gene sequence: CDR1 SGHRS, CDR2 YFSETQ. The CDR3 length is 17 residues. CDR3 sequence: CASSDNLPGSSSYEQYF.

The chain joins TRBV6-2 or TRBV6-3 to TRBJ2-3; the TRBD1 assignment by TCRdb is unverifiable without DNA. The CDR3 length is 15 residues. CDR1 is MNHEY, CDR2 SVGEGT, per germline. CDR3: CATRDPGTHGDTQYF.

The CDR3 sequence: CASSMTSGYEQYF. The chain combines TRBV19 with TRBJ2-7. The germline gives CDR1 LNHDA, CDR2 SQIVND (reference sequence). The CDR3 is 13 amino acids.

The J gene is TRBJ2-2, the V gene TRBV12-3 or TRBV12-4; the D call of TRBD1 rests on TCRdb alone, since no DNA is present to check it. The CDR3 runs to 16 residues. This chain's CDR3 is CASSLLGGPGAGELFF.

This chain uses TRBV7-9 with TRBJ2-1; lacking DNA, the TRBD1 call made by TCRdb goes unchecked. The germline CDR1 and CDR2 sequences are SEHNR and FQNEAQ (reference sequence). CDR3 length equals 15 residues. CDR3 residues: CASSLMRERDNEQFF.

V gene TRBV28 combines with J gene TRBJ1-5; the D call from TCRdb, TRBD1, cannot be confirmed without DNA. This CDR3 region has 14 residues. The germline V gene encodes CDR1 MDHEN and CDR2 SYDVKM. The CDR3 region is CASSPRQGDQPQHF.

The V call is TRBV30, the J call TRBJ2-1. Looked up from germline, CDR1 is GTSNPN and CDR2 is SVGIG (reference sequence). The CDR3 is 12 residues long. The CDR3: CAWSWQDNEQFF.

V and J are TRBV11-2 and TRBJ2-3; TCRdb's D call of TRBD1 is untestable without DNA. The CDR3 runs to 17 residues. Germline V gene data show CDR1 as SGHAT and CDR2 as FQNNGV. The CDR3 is CASSPSFRTGVTDTQYF.

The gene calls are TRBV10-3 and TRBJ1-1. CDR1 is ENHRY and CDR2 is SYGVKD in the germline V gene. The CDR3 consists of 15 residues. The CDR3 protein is CAISESGGGNTEAFF.

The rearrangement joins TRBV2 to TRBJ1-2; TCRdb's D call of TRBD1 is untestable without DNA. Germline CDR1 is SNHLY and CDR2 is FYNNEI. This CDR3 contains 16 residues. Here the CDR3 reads CASSETPTGGGYGYTF.

The CDR3: CASSLFVGVDNEKLFF. The rearrangement links TRBV7-2 to TRBJ1-4; TCRdb calls TRBD1, which cannot be checked without DNA. CDR3 length: 16 residues. Germline V gene sequence: CDR1 SGHTA, CDR2 FQGNSA.

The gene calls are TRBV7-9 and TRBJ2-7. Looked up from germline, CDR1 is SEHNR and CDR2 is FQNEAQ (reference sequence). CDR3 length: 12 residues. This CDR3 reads CASSYGTYEQYF.

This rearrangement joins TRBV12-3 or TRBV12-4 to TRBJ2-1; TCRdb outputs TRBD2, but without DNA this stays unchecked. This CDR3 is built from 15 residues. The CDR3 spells CASSPDFTYGNEQFF.